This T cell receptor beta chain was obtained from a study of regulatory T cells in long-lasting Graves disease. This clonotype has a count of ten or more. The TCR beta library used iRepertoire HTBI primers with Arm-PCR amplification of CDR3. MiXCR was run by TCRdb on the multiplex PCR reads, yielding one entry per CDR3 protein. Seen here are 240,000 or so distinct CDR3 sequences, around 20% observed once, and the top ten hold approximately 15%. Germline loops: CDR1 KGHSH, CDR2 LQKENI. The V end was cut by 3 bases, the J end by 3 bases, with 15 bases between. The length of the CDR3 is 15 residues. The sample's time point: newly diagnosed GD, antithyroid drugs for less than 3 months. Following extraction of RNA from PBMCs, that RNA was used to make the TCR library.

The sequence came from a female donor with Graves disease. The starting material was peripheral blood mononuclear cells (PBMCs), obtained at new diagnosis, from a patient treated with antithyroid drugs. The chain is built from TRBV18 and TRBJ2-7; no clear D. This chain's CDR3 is CASSPSAGQNYEQYF. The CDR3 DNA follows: TGTGCCAGCTCACCCTCCGCCGGCCAAAACTACGAGCAGTACTTC.